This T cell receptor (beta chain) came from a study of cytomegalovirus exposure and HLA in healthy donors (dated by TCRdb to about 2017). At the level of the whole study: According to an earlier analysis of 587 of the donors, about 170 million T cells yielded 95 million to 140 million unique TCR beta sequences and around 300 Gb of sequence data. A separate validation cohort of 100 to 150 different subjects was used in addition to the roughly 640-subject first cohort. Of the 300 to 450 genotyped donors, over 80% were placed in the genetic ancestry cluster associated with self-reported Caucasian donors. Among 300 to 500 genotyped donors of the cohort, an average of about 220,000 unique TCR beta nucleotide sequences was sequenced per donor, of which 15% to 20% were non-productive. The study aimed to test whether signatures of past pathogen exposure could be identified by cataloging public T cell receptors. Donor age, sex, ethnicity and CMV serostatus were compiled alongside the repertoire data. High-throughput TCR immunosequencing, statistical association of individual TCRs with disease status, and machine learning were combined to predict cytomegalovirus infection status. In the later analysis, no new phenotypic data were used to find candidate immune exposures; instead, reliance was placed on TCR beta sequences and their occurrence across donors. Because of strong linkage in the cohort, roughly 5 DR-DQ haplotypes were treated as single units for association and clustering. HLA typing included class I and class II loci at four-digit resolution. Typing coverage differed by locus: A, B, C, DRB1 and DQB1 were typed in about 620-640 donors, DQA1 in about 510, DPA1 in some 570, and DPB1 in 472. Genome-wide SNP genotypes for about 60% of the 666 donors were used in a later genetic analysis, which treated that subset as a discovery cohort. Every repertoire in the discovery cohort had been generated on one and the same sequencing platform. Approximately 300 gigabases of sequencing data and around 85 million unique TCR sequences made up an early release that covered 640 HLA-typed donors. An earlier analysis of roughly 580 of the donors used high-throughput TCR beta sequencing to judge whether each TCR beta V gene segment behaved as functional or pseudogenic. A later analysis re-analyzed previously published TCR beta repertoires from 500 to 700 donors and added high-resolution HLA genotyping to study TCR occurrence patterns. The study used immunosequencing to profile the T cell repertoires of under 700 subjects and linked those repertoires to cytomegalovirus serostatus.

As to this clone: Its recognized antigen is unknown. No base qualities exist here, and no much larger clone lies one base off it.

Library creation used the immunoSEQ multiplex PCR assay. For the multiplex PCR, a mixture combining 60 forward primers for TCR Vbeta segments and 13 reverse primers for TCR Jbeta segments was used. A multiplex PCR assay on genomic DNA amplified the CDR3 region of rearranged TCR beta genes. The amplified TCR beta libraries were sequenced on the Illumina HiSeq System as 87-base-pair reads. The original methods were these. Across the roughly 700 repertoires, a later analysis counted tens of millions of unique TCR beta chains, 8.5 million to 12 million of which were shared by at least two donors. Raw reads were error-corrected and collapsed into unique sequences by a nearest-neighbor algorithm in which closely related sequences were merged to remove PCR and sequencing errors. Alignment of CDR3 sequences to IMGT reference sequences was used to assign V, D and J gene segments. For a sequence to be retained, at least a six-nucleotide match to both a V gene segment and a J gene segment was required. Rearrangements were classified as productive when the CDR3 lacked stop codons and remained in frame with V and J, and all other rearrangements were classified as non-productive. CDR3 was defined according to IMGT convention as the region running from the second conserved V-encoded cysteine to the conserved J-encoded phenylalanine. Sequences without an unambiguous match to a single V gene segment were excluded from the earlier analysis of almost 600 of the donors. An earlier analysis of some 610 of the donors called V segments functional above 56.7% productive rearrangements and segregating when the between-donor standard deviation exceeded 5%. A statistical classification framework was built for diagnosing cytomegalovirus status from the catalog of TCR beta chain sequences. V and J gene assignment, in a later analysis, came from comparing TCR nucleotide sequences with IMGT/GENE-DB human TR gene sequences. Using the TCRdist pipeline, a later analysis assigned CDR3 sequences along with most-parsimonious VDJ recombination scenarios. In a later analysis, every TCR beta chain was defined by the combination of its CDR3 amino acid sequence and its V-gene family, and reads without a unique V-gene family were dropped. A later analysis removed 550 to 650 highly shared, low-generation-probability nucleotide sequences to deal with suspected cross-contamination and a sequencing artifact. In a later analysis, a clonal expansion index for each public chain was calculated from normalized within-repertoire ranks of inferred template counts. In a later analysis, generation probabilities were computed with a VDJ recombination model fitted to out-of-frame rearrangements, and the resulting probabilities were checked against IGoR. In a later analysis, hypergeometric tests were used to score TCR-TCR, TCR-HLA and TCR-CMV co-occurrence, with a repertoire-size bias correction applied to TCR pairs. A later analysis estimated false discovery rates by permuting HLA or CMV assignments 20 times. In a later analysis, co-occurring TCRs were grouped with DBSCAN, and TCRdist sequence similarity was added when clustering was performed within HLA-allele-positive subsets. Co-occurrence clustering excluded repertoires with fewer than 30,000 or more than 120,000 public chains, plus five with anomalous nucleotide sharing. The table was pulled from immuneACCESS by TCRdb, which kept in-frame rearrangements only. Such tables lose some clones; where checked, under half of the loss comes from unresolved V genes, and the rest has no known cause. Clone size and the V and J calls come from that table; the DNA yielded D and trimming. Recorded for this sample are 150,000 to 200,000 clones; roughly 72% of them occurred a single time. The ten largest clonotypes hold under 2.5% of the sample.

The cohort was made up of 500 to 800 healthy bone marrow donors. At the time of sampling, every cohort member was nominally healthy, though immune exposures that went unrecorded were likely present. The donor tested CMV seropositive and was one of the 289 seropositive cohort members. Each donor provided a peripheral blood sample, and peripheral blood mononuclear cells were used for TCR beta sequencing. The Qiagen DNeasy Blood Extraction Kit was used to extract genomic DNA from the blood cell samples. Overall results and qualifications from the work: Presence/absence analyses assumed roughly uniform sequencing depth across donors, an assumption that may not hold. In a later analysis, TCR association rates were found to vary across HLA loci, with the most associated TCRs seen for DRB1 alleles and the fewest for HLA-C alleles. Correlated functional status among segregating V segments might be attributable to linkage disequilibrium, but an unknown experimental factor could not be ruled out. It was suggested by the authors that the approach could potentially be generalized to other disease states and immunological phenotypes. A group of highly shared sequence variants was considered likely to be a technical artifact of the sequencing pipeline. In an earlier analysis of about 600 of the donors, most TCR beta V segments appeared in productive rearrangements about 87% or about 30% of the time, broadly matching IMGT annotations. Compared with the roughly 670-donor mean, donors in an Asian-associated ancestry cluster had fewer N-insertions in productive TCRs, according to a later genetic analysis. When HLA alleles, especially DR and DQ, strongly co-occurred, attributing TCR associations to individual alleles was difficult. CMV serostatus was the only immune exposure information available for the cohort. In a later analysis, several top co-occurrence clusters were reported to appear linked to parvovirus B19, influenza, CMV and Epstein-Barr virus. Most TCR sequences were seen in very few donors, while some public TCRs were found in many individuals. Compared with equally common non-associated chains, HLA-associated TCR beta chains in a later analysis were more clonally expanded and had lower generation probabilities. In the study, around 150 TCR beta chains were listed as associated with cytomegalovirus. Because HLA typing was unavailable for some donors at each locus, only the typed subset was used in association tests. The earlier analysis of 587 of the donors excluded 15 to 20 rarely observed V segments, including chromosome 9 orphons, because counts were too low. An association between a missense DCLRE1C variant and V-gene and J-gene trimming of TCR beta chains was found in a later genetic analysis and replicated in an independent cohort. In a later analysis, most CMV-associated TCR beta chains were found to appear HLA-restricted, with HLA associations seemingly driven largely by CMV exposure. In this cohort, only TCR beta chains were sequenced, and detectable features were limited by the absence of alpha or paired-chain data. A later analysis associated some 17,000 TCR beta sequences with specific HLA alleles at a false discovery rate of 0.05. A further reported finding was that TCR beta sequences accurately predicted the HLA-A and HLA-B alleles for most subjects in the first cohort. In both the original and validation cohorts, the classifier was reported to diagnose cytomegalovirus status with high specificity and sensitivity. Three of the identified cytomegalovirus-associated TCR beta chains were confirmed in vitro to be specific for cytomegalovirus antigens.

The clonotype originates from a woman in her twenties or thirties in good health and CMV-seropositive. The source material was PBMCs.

The nucleotides read TGTGCCAGCAGCTTAGGGGAGGGGAATCAGCCCCAGCATTTT. This yields the protein CASSLGEGNQPQHF. The V and J genes are TRBV7-9 and TRBJ1-5, with TRBD1 tentatively as D gene (5 bases match). V is reduced by 1 base and J by 4 bases, leaving a spacing of 8 bases between them. Reading from cysteine to phenylalanine, the CDR3 counts 14 amino acids. The DNA shown is the 42-base CDR3, in frame from base 1. Looking up the germline V gene (reference sequence) yields CDR1 SEHNR and CDR2 FQNEAQ.